The present TCR beta chain was sequenced within a study of cytomegalovirus exposure and HLA in healthy donors. Trimming cost V 6 bases and J 1 base, with 13 bases left between them. From germline, CDR1 is LGHNT and CDR2 FRNRAP. The CDR3 is 15 residues long. Study-wide results and caveats: A later analysis reported that several of the most significant clusters appeared to be linked to common viral pathogens, among them Epstein-Barr virus.

Researchers ran the PCR with 60 Vbeta and 13 Jbeta primers. Repertoires were generated with immunoSEQ multiplex PCR, while TCRdb's copy carries only in-frame clones and drops some. The repertoire holds 100,000 to 150,000 clones, with around 83% as singletons. Worth noting for this clone: Its cognate antigen is unknown.

This TCR was recovered from a girl aged 2-15 years in good health and CMV-seronegative. The sample was PBMCs. The J gene is TRBJ1-5, the V gene TRBV12-5, with D hard to call. The CDR3: CASGEGVVSNQPQHF. The CDR3, as DNA: TGTGCTAGTGGGGAGGGTGTAGTGAGCAATCAGCCCCAGCATTTT.